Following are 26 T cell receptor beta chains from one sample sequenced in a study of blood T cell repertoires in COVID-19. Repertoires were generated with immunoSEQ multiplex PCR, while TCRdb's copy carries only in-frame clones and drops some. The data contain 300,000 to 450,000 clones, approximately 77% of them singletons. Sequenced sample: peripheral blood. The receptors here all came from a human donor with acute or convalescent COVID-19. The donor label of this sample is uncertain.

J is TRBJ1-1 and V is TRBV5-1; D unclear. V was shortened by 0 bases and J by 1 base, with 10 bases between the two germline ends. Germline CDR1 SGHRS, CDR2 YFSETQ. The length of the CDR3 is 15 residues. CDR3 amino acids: CASSLESSGNTEAFF. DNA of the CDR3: TGCGCCAGCAGCTTGGAGTCTTCGGGGAACACTGAAGCTTTCTTT. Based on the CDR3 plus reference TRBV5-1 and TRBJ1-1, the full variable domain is KAGVTQTPRYLIKTRGQQVTLSCSPISGHRSVSWYQQTPGQGLQFLFEYFSETQRNKGNFPGRFSGRQFSNSRSEMNVSTLELGDSALYLCASSLESSGNTEAFFGQGTRLTVV.

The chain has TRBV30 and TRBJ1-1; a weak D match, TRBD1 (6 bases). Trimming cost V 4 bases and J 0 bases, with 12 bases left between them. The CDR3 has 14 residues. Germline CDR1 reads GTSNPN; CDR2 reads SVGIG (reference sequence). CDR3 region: CAWTKGGLNTEAFF. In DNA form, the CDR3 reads TGTGCCTGGACCAAGGGGGGGCTGAACACTGAAGCTTTCTTT.

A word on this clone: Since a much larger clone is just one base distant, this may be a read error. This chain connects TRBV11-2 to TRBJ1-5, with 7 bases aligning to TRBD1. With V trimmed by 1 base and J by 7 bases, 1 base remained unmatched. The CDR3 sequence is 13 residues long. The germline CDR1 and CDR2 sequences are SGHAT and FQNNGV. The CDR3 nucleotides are TGTGCCAGCAGCTTAGCACAGGGGCAGCCCCAGCATTTT. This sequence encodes CASSLAQGQPQHF.

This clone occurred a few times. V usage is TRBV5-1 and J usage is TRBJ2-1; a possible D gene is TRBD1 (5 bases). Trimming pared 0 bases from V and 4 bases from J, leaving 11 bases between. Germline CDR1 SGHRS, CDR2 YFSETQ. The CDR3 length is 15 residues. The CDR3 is CASSLAAGPYNEQFF. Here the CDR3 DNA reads TGCGCCAGCAGCTTGGCGGCAGGGCCTTACAATGAGCAGTTCTTC.

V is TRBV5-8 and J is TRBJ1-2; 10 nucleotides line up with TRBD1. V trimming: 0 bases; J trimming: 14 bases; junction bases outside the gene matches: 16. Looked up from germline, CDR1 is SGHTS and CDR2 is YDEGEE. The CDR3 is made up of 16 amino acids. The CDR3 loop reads CASSLEPMTGGPLRTF. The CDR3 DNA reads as TGTGCCAGCAGCTTGGAGCCCATGACAGGGGGCCCTCTCCGGACCTTC.

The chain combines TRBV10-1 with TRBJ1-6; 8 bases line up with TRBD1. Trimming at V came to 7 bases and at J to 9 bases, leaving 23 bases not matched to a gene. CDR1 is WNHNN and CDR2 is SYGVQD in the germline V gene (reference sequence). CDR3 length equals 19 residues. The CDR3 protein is CASTPKRETGAVSFSPLHF. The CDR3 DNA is TGCGCCAGCACCCCCAAGAGGGAGACAGGGGCGGTATCCTTTTCACCCCTCCACTTT.

Written as DNA, the CDR3 is TGTGCCAGCAGCTGGGGACAGAGAGACTATGGCTACACCTTC. This translates into CASSWGQRDYGYTF. The chain uses TRBV5-6 and TRBJ1-2, with 7 bases aligning to TRBD1. CDR1 SGHDT and CDR2 YYEEEE come from the germline V gene. This CDR3 contains 14 residues. The junction had 5 bases not matched to a gene; V was cut back by 3 bases and J by 3 bases.

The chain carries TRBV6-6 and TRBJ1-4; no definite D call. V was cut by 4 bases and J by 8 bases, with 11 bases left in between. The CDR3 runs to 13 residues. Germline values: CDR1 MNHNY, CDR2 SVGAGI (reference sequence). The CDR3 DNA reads TGTGCCAGCAGTTTAGACACGGCGGAAAAACTGTTTTTT. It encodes CASSLDTAEKLFF.

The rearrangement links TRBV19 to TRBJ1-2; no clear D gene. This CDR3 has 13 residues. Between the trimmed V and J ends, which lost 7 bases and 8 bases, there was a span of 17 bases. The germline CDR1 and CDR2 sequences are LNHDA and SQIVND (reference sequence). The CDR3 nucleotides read TGTGCCAGTACCAATGGGAGGGCCTGGGGCTACACCTTC. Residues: CASTNGRAWGYTF.

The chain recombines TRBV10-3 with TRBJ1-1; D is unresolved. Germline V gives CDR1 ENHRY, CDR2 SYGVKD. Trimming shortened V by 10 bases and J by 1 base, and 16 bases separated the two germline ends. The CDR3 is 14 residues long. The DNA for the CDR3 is TGTGCCAGTTTCGACTATTCGGGGAACACTGAAGCTTTCTTT. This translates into CASFDYSGNTEAFF.

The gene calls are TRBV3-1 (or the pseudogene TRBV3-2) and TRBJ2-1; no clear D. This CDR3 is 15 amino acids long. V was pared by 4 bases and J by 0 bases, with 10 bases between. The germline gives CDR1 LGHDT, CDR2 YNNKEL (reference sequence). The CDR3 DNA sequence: TGTGCCAGCAGCCCATATAGGAGCTCCTACAATGAGCAGTTCTTC. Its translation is CASSPYRSSYNEQFF.

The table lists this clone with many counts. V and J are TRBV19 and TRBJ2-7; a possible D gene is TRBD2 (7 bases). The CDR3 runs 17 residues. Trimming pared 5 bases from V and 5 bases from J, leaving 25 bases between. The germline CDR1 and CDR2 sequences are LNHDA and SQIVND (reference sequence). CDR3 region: CASSPRGGARGGHEQYF. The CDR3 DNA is TGTGCCAGTAGTCCCCGTGGGGGGGCGCGGGGTGGCCACGAGCAGTACTTC. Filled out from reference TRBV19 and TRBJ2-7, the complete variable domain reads DGGITQSPKYLFRKEGQNVTLSCEQNLNHDAMYWYRQDPGQGLRLIYYSQIVNDFQKGDIAEGYSVSREKKESFPLTVTSAQKNPTAFYLCASSPRGGARGGHEQYFGPGTRLTVT.

CDR3 sequence: CASSPERQYEQYF. The CDR3 DNA reads as TGTGCCAGCTCACCCGAGAGGCAATACGAGCAGTACTTC. The chain is built from TRBV18 and TRBJ2-7; no reliable D call. The V end was cut by 3 bases, the J end by 4 bases, with 10 bases between. The CDR3 has 13 residues. Germline V gene sequence: CDR1 KGHSH, CDR2 LQKENI. The whole variable domain, remainder taken from reference TRBV18 and TRBJ2-7, is NAGVMQNPRHLVRRRGQEARLRCSPMKGHSHVYWYRQLPEEGLKFMVYLQKENIIDESGMPKERFSAEFPKEGPSILRIQQVVRGDSAAYFCASSPERQYEQYFGPGTRLTVT.

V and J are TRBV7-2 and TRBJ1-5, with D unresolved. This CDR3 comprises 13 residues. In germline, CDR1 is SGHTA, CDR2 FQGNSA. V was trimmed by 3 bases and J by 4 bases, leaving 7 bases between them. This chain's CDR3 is CASSFRGNQPQHF. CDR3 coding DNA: TGTGCCAGCAGCTTTCGGGGTAATCAGCCCCAGCATTTT.

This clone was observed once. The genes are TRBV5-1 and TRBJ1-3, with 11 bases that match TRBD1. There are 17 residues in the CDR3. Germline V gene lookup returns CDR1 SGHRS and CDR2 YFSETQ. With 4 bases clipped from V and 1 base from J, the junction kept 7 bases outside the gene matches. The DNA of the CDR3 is TGCGCCAGCAGCATGAGGGACAGGGGGATATCTGGAAACACCATATATTTT. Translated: CASSMRDRGISGNTIYF.

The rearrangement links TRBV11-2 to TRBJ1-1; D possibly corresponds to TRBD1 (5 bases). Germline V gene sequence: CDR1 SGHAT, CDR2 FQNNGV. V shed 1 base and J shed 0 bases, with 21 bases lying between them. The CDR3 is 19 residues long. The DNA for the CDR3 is TGTGCCAGCAGCTTAGGAGTCCTGCGAGTGGGGCAAATGAACACTGAAGCTTTCTTT. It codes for CASSLGVLRVGQMNTEAFF.

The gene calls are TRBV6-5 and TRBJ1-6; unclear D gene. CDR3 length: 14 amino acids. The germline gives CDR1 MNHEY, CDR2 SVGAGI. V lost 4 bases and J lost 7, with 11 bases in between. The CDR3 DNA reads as TGTGCCAGCAGTTCTGAGAGCTCGAATTCACCCCTCCACTTT. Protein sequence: CASSSESSNSPLHF.

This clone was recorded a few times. The CDR3 region is CASSLERGQGGYEQYF. In DNA form, the CDR3 reads TGCGCCAGCAGCTTGGAGCGGGGACAGGGAGGCTACGAGCAGTACTTC. V gene TRBV5-1 combines with J gene TRBJ2-7; 9 bases line up with TRBD1. The CDR3 runs to 16 residues. Germline CDR1 and CDR2: SGHRS and YFSETQ. J lost 3 bases, V lost 0 bases, and 7 bases had no gene match.

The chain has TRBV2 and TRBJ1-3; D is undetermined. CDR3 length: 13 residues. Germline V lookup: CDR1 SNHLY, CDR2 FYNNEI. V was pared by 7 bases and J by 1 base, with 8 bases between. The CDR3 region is CASISGSGNTIYF. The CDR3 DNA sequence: TGTGCCAGCATTTCCGGGTCTGGAAACACCATATATTTT. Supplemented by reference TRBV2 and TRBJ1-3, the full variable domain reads EPEVTQTPSHQVTQMGQEVILRCVPISNHLYFYWYRQILGQKVEFLVSFYNNEISEKSEIFDDQFSVERPDGSNFTLKIRSTKLEDSAMYFCASISGSGNTIYFGEGSWLTVV.

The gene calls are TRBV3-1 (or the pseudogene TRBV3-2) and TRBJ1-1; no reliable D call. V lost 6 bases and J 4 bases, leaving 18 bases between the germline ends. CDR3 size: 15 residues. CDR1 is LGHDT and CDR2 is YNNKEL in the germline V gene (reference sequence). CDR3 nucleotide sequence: TGTGCCAGCAGGCGATCCGAGAGTGTAAGCACTGAAGCTTTCTTT. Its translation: CASRRSESVSTEAFF.

The CDR3 sequence: CASRRDRASTGELFF. The CDR3 coding sequence is TGTGCCAGCAGGAGGGACAGGGCGAGCACCGGGGAGCTGTTTTTT. J is TRBJ2-2 and V is TRBV27; 9 bases line up with TRBD1. The V gene's germline CDR1 is MNHEY and CDR2 SMNVEV (reference sequence). CDR3 length: 15 amino acids. The J segment lost 4 bases and the V segment lost 6 bases, leaving 6 bases of the junction unmatched.

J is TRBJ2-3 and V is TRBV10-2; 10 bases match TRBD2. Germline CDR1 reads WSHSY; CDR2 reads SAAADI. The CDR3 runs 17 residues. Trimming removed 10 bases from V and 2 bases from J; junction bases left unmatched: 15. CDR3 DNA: TGCGCCACCTCCCGAACCGGTAGCGGGGGGACCACAGATACGCAGTATTTT. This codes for CATSRTGSGGTTDTQYF.

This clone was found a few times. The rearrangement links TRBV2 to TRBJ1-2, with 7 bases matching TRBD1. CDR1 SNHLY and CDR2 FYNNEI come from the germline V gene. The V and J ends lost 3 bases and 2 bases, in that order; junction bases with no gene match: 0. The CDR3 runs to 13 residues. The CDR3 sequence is CASSEGQNYGYTF. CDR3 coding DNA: TGTGCCAGCAGTGAGGGACAGAACTATGGCTACACCTTC.

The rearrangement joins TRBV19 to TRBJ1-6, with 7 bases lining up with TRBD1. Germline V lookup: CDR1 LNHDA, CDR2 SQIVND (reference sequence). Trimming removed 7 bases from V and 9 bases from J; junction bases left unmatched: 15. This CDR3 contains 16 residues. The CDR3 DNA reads TGTGCCAGTACTCCATTCCTCGGGACAGAAGGTTCACCCCTCCACTTT. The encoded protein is CASTPFLGTEGSPLHF.

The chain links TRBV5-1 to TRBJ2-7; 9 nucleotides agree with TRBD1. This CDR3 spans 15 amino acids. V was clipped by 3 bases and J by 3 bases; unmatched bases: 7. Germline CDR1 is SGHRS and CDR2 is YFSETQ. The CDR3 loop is CASSSTDRGYYEQYF. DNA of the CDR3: TGCGCCAGCAGCTCGACGGACAGGGGATACTACGAGCAGTACTTC.

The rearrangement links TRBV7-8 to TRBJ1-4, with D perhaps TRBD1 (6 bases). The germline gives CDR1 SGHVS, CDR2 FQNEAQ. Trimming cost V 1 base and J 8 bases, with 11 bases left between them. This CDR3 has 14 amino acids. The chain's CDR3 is CASSLGRGREKLFF. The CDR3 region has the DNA TGTGCCAGCAGCTTAGGCAGGGGAAGGGAAAAACTGTTTTTT.